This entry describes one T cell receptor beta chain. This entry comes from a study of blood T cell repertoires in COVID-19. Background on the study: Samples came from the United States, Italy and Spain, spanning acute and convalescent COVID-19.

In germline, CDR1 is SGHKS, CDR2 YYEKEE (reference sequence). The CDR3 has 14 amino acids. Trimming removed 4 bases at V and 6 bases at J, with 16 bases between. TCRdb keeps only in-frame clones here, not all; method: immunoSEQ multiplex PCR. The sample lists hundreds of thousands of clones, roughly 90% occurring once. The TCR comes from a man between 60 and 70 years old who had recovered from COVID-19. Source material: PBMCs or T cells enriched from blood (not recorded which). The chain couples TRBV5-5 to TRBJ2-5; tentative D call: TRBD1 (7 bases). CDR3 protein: CASSPATGRQTQYF. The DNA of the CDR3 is TGTGCCAGCAGCCCCGCGACAGGGAGGCAGACCCAGTACTTC.